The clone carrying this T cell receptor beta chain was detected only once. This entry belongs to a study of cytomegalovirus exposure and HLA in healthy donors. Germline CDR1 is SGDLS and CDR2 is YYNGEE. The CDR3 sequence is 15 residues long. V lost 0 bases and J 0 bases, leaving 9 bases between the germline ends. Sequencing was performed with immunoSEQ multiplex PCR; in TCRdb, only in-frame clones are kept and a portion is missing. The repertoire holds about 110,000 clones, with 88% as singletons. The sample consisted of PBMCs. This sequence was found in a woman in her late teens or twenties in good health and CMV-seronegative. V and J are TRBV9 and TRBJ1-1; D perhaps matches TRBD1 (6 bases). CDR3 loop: CASSVDQGMNTEAFF. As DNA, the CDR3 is TGTGCCAGCAGCGTAGATCAGGGGATGAACACTGAAGCTTTCTTT.